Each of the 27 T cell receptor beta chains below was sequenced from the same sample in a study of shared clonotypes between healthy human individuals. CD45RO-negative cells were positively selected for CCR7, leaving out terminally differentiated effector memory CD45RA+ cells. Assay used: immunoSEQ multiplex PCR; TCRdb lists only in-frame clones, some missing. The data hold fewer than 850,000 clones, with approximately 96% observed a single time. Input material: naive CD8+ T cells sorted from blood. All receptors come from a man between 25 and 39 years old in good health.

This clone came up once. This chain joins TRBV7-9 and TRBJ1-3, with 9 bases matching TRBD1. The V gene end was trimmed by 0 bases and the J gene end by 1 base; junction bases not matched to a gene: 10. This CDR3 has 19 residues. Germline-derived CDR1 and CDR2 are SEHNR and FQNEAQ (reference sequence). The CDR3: CASSLATMNRGRSGNTIYF. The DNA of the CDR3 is TGTGCCAGCAGCTTAGCCACGATGAACAGGGGGCGGTCTGGAAACACCATATATTTT.

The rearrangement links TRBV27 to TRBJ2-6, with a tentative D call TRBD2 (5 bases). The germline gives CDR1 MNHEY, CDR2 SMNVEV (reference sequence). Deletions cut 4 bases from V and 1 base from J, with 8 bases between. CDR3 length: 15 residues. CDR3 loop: CASSYGNSGANVLTF. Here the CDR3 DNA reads TGTGCCAGCAGTTACGGGAATTCTGGGGCCAACGTCCTGACTTTC.

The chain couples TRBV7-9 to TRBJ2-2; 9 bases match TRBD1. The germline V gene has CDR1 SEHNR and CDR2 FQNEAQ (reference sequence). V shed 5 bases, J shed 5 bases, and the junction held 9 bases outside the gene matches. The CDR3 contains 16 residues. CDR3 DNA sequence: TGTGCCAGCAGCGAGGGTCCCGGGACAGGGACCGGGGAGCTGTTTTTT. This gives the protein CASSEGPGTGTGELFF.

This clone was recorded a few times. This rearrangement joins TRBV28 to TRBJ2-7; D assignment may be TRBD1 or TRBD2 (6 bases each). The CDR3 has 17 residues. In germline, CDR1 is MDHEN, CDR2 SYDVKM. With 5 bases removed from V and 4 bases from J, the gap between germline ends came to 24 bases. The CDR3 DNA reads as TGTGCCAGCAGTCCCACCGGACGGGGGCTCCCGTTTTACGAGCAGTACTTC. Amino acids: CASSPTGRGLPFYEQYF. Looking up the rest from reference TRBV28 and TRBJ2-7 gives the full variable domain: DVKVTQSSRYLVKRTGEKVFLECVQDMDHENMFWYRQDPGLGLRLIYFSYDVKMKEKGDIPEGYSVSREKKERFSLILESASTNQTSMYLCASSPTGRGLPFYEQYFGPGTRLTVT.

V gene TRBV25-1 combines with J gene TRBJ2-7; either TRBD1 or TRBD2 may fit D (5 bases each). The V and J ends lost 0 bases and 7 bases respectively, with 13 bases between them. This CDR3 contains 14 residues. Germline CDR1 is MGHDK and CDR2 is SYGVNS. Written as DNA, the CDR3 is TGTGCCAGCAGTGAATATCGGTCGGGGCGTGAGCAGTACTTC. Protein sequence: CASSEYRSGREQYF.

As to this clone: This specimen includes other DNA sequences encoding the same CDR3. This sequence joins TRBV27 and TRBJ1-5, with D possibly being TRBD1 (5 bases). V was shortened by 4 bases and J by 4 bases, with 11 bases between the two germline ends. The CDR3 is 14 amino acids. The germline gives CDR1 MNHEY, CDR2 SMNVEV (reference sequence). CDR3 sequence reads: CASSSGSGNQPQHF. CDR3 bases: TGTGCCAGCAGTTCAGGGTCGGGTAATCAGCCCCAGCATTTT.

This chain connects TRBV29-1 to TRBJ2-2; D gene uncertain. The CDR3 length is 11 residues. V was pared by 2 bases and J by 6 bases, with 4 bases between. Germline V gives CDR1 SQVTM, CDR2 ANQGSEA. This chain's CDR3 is CSVEFPGELFF. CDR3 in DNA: TGCAGCGTTGAATTCCCCGGGGAGCTGTTTTTT.

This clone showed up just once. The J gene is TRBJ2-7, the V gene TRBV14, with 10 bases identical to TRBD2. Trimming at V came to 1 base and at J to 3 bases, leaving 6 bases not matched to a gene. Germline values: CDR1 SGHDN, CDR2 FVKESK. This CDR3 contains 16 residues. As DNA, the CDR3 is TGTGCCAGCAGCCAAGTTGGGCTAGCGGGAGACTACGAGCAGTACTTC. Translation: CASSQVGLAGDYEQYF.

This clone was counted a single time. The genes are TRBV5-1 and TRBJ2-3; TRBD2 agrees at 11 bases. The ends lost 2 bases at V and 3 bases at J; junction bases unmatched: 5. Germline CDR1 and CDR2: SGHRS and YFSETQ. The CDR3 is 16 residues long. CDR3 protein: CASSFFPSGRTDTQYF. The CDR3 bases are TGCGCCAGCAGCTTTTTTCCTAGCGGGAGGACAGATACGCAGTATTTT.

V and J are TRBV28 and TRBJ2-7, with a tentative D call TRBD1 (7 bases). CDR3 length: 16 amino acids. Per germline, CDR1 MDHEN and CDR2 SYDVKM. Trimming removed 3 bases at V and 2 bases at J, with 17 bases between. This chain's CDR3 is CASSFPSQGGTYEQYF. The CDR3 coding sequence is TGTGCCAGCAGTTTCCCGAGCCAGGGGGGAACCTACGAGCAGTACTTC.

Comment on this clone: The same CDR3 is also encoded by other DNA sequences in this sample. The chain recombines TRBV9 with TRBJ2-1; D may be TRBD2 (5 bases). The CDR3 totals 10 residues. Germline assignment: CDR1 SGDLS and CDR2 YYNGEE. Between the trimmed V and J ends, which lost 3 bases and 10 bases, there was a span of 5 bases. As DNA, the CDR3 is TGTGCCAGCAGCGGGAGGGAGCAGTTCTTC. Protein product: CASSGREQFF.

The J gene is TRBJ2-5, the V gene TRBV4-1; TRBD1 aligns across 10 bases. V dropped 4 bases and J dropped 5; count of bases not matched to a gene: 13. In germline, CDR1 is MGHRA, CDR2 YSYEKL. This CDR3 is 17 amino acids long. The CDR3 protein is CASSPLATGGAGETQYF. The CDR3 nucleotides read TGCGCCAGCAGCCCCCTCGCGACAGGGGGCGCCGGGGAGACCCAGTACTTC.

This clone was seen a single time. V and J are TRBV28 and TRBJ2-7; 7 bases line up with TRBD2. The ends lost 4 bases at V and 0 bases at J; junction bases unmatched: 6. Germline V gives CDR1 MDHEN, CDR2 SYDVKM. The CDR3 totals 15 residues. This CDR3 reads CASSSLATDSYEQYF. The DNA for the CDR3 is TGTGCCAGCAGTTCACTAGCGACCGACTCCTACGAGCAGTACTTC.

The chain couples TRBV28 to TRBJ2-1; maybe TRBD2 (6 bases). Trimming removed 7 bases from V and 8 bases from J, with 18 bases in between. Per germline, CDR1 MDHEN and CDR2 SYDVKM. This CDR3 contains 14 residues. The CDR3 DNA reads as TGTGCCAGCATCCTAACGGGAGCCGGCGATGAGCAGTTCTTC. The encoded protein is CASILTGAGDEQFF.

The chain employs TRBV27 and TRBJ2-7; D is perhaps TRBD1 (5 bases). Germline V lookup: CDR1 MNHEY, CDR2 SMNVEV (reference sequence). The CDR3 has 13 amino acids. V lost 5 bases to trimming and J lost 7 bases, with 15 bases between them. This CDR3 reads CASSARGTWEQYF. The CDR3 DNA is TGTGCCAGCAGTGCTAGGGGTACTTGGGAGCAGTACTTC.

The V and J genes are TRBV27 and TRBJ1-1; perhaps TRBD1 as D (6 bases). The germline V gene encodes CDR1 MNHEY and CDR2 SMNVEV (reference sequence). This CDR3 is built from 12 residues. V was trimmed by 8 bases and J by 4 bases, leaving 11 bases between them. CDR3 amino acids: CASGRGLTEAFF. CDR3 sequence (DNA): TGTGCCAGCGGACGGGGGCTCACTGAAGCTTTCTTT.

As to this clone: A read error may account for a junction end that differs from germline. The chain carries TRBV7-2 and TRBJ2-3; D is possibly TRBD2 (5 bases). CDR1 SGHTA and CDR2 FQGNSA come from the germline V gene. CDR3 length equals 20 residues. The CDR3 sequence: CASSLAVERRLAHAGDTQYF. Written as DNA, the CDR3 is TGTGCCAGCAGCCTAGCTGTCGAGCGCAGGCTAGCTCACGCCGGGGATACGCAGTATTTT. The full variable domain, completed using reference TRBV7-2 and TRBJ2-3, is GAGVSQSPSNKVTEKGKDVELRCDPISGHTALYWYRQSLGQGLEFLIYFQGNSAPDKSGLPSDRFSAERTGGSVSTLTIQRTQQEDSAVYLCASSLAVERRLAHAGDTQYFGPGTRLTVL.

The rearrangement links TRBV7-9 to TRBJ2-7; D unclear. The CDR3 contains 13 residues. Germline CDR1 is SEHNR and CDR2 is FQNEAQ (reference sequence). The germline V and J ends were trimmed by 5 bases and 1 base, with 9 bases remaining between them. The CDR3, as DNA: TGTGCCAGCAGCGTCCCCGAATCCTACGAGCAGTACTTC. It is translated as CASSVPESYEQYF.

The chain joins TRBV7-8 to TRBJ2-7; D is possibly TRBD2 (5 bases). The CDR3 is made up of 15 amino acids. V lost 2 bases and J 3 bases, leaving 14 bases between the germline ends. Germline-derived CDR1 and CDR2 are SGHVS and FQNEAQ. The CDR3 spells CASSLRLSGNYEQYF. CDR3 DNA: TGTGCCAGCAGCTTAAGATTGAGCGGAAACTACGAGCAGTACTTC. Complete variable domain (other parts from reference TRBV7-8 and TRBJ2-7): GAGVSQSPRYKVAKRGQDVALRCDPISGHVSLFWYQQALGQGPEFLTYFQNEAQLDKSGLPSDRFFAERPEGSVSTLKIQRTQQEDSAVYLCASSLRLSGNYEQYFGPGTRLTVT.

The CDR3 DNA is TGTGCCAGCGGACCACAGGGGTTCTACAATGAGCAGTTCTTC. This encodes CASGPQGFYNEQFF. J is TRBJ2-1 and V is TRBV6-5; TRBD1 agrees at 7 bases. V shed 8 bases, J shed 3 bases, and the junction held 7 bases outside the gene matches. This CDR3 contains 14 residues. The germline V gene encodes CDR1 MNHEY and CDR2 SVGAGI.

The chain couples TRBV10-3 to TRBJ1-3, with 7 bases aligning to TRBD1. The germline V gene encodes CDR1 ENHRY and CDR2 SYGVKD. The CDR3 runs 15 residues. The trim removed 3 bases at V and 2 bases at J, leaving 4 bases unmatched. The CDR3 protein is CAISDTGEAGNTIYF. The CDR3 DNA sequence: TGTGCCATCAGTGACACAGGGGAAGCTGGAAACACCATATATTTT.

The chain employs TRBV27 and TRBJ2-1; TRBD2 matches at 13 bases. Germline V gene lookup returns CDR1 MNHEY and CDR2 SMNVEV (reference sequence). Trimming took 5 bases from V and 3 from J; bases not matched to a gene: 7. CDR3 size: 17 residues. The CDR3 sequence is CASSRGTSGVGYNEQFF. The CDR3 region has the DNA TGTGCCAGCAGTCGAGGGACTAGCGGGGTGGGCTACAATGAGCAGTTCTTC.

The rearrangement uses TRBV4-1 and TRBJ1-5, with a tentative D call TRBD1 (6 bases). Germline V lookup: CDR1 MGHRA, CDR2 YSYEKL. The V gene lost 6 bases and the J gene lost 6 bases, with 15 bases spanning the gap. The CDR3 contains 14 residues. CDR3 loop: CASSLGAGTQPQHF. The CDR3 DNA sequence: TGCGCCAGCAGTCTGGGGGCAGGGACTCAGCCCCAGCATTTT.

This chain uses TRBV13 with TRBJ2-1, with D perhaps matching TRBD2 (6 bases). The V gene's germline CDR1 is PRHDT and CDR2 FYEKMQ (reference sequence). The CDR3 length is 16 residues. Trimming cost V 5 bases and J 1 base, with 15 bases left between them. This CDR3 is CASSPTPSESYNEQFF. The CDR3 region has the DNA TGTGCCAGCAGCCCAACTCCTAGCGAATCCTACAATGAGCAGTTCTTC.

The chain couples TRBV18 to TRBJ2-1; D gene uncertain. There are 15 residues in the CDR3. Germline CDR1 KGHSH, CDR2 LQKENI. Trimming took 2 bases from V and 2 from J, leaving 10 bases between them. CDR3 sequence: CASSPEGNPYNEQFF. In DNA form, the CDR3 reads TGTGCCAGCTCACCAGAAGGGAACCCCTACAATGAGCAGTTCTTC.

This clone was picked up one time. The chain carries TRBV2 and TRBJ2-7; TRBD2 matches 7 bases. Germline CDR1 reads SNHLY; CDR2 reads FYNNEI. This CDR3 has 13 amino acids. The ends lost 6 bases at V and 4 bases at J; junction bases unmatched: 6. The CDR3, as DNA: TGTGCCAGCAGGGGGACGGGACTATACGAGCAGTACTTC. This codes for CASRGTGLYEQYF.

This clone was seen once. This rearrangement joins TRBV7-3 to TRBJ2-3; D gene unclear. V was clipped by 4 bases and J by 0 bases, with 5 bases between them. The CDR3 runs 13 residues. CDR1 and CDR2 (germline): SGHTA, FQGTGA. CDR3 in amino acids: CASSSDSTDTQYF. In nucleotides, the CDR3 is TGTGCCAGCAGCTCGGACAGCACAGATACGCAGTATTTT.